The rows below give T cell receptor beta chains drawn from one sample of a study of T cell repertoires in cytomegalovirus infection. No cognate antigen is known for these TCRs. TCRdb fed the reads into MiXCR, producing one record per CDR3 protein. The table has some 500,000 distinct CDR3 sequences, 40% seen once. The starting material was cultured PBMCs, obtained from culture after CMV antigen stimulation. Receptor source: a human donor in good health (CMV status not recorded). Some clones in this sample may be carry-over from other donors' samples. Both conserved end residues are part of each CDR3. Fields, in order: V gene, J gene, D gene, clone size, CDR3 DNA, CDR3 protein. D genes are given only for firm matches. Clone sizes are given selectively: once, few, many, or a class where the clone is expanded.

TRBV2	TRBJ1-2	.	.	TGTGCCAGCAGAGTACGGGGGTTGGACTATGGCTACACCTTC	CASRVRGLDYGYTF
TRBV19	TRBJ1-1	TRBD1	.	TGTGCCAGTAGTACGCAAACCCGGGACAGGGGGCTGAACACTGAAGCTTTCTTT	CASSTQTRDRGLNTEAFF
TRBV7-2	TRBJ2-4	.	.	TGTGCCAGCAGCCGAGGAAACATTCAGTACTTC	CASSRGNIQYF
TRBV5-1	TRBJ1-1	TRBD1	.	TGCGCCAGCACGGTAGAGCGGCAGGGGGCCGAAGCTTTCTTT	CASTVERQGAEAFF
TRBV28	TRBJ2-7	.	.	TGTGCCAGCATATCAGGGACCTACGAGCAGTACTTC	CASISGTYEQYF
TRBV3-1	TRBJ2-5	.	few	TGTGCCAGCACAAACCCCACAGAGACCCAGTACTTC	CASTNPTETQYF
TRBV5-6	TRBJ1-2	TRBD1	once	TGTGCCAGCAGCGACGGACGCAGGGGGATCGGCTACACCTTC	CASSDGRRGIGYTF
TRBV7-9	TRBJ2-1	.	.	TGTGCCAGCAGCTTCAACAGGGAGCAGTTCTTC	CASSFNREQFF
TRBV12-3/TRBV12-4	TRBJ1-1	.	.	TGTGCCAGCAGTGGACCTTACACTGAAGCTTTCTTT	CASSGPYTEAFF
TRBV4-2	TRBJ1-6	TRBD1	few	TGTGCCAGCAGCCAAGGGGCAGGGGGCGAAAATTCACCCCTCCACTTT	CASSQGAGGENSPLHF
TRBV19	TRBJ1-6	.	.	TGTGCGGGTGGTGCCGGTGGGAGCTCACCCCTCCACTTT	CAGGAGGSSPLHF
TRBV7-2	TRBJ1-1	.	many	TGTGCCAGCAGCTTAAAGGGCCTGAACACTGAAGCTTTCTTT	CASSLKGLNTEAFF
TRBV3-1	TRBJ2-7	TRBD2	.	TGTGCCAGCAGCCAATCTAGCGGAACCTACGAGCAGTACTTC	CASSQSSGTYEQYF
TRBV4-3	TRBJ2-2	TRBD2	.	TGCGCCAGCAGCCAAGTTGGCGGGAGATACACCGGGGAGCTGTTTTTT	CASSQVGGRYTGELFF
TRBV12-3/TRBV12-4	TRBJ2-2	TRBD2	.	TGTGCCAGCATCCCCGGGGGGTTAGCCGGCGGGGAGCTGTTTTTT	CASIPGGLAGGELFF
TRBV10-3	TRBJ1-2	.	few	TGTGCCATCAGTGTAGGGAAAAACTATGGCTACACCTTC	CAISVGKNYGYTF
TRBV7-2	TRBJ2-2	.	many	TGTGCCAGCAGCTTATCCCCCGGGCCCGGGGAGCTGTTTTTT	CASSLSPGPGELFF
TRBV15	TRBJ2-2	.	.	TGTGCCACCAGCAGAGACCGGGGCACCGGGGAGCTGTTTTTT	CATSRDRGTGELFF
TRBV6-6	TRBJ2-1	TRBD2	few	TGTGCCAGCAGTCCGACTAGCGCCGACTACAATGAGCAGTTCTTC	CASSPTSADYNEQFF
TRBV20-1	TRBJ1-2	TRBD1	many	TGCAGTGCCAGACAGGGGAGGTCGGGTGGCTACACCTTC	CSARQGRSGGYTF
TRBV7-2	TRBJ2-3	TRBD2	many	TGTGCCAGCAGCTCAATAGCGGGAGGGCCGAGGGCAGATACGCAGTATTTT	CASSSIAGGPRADTQYF
TRBV3-1	TRBJ2-2	.	.	TGTGCCAGCAGCTCTAACACAGGGTCGCTGTTTTTT	CASSSNTGSLFF
TRBV10-2	TRBJ2-3	TRBD2	few	TGCGCCAGCAGTTATCTAGCGGGAGACACAGATACGCAGTATTTT	CASSYLAGDTDTQYF
TRBV19	TRBJ1-4	.	.	TGTGCCAGTAGCCGTTCCGGGGCCCGGTATGAAAAACTGTTTTTT	CASSRSGARYEKLFF
TRBV28	TRBJ2-4	.	.	TGTGCCAGTGGTCGTTATGACATTCAGTACTTC	CASGRYDIQYF
TRBV7-2	TRBJ2-2	.	few	TGTGCCAGCAGCCCGTGGGCCCAGCCCACCGGGGAGCTGTTTTTT	CASSPWAQPTGELFF
TRBV7-2	TRBJ2-5	.	few	TGTGCCAGCAGCTTAGGAATTAGCGGCGCCGCCCCGGCCCAGTACTTC	CASSLGISGAAPAQYF
TRBV19	TRBJ2-1	TRBD2	.	TGTGCCAGTAGCCTTGGGAGGGTCAACAATGAGCAGTTCTTC	CASSLGRVNNEQFF
TRBV5-1	TRBJ2-2	.	.	TGCGCCAGCAGCTTGAATAGCGGAAAGGGCACCGGGGAGCTGTTTTTT	CASSLNSGKGTGELFF
TRBV30	TRBJ2-5	TRBD2	.	TGTGCCTGGAGTGGCGACTGGGGGGGGAAAGAGACCCAGTACTTC	CAWSGDWGGKETQYF
TRBV11-2	TRBJ2-6	.	few	TGTGCCAGCAGCAGTTATCACAGGAGATCCCTCTCTGGGGCCAACGTCCTGACTTTC	CASSSYHRRSLSGANVLTF
TRBV7-9	TRBJ1-6	.	.	TGTGCCAGCAGCTTAGTAAAGAGGCATTCACCCCTCCACTTT	CASSLVKRHSPLHF
TRBV20-1	TRBJ2-6	.	.	TGCAGTGCTAGGTCGGACTCTGGGGCCAACGTCCTGACTTTC	CSARSDSGANVLTF
TRBV4-1	TRBJ1-2	.	few	TGCGCCAGCAGCCAAGATTCAGAGAACTATGGCTACACCTTC	CASSQDSENYGYTF
TRBV12-3/TRBV12-4	TRBJ2-5	TRBD1	.	TGTGCCAGCAGTTCAACCGGGACAGGGGCCCCAGAGACCCAGTACTTC	CASSSTGTGAPETQYF
TRBV6-2/TRBV6-3	TRBJ2-2	.	few	TGTGCCAGCAGTTCCCACTGGCGTCACACCGGGGAGCTGTTTTTT	CASSSHWRHTGELFF
TRBV7-8	TRBJ2-1	TRBD2	.	TGTGCCAGCAGCGCGTGGGCCGGACTAGCCTATCATGAGCAGTTCTTC	CASSAWAGLAYHEQFF
TRBV11-2	TRBJ2-3	.	.	TGTGCCAGCAGCTTACAGCGTACGGTATATACGCAGTATTTT	CASSLQRTVYTQYF
TRBV28	TRBJ2-1	TRBD2	few	TGTGCCAGCATTCGGGGGGGTATCTACAATGAGCAGTTCTTC	CASIRGGIYNEQFF
TRBV5-6	TRBJ2-5	TRBD1	.	TGTGCCAGCAGCCGGAGACTGGGACAGGGGGCAGAGACCCAGTACTTC	CASSRRLGQGAETQYF
TRBV25-1	TRBJ2-7	TRBD2	.	TGTGCCAGCAGTCCCCCCAGGAGAGCGGGGGGGCTCTACGAGCAGTACTTC	CASSPPRRAGGLYEQYF
TRBV19	TRBJ2-1	TRBD2	.	TGTGCCATTAGCGGGAGGGCGGGAAATGAGCAGTTCTTC	CAISGRAGNEQFF
TRBV20-1	TRBJ1-1	.	few	TGCAGTGCTAGACCCGATATGAACACTGAAGCTTTCTTT	CSARPDMNTEAFF
TRBV6-6	TRBJ1-5	.	.	TGTGCCAGCACCCCCCGAGGGACCGATCAGCCCCAGCATTTT	CASTPRGTDQPQHF
TRBV28	TRBJ1-3	.	.	TGTGCCAGCAGTCCCGCAACGCATCTTGGAAACACCATATATTTT	CASSPATHLGNTIYF